This passage covers 26 T cell receptor beta chains from one sample sequenced in a study of control samples from healthy donors and cancer patients. Measured with immunoSEQ multiplex PCR; TCRdb has only the in-frame clones, and not every one. Counted here are 150,000 or so clones, 75% to 95% occurring once; the ten biggest clones make up 2.5% to 3%. Sequencing was done on a sample of blood. The receptors here all came from a man aged 35 to 55 in good health.

The chain links TRBV4-1 to TRBJ1-5; weak D call: TRBD1 (5 bases). The germline V gene encodes CDR1 MGHRA and CDR2 YSYEKL. CDR3 size: 14 residues. V gave up 4 bases and J gave up 2 bases, with 9 bases separating them. The chain's CDR3 is CASSLQGGNQPQHF. DNA for the CDR3: TGCGCCAGCAGCCTGCAGGGTGGCAATCAGCCCCAGCATTTT.

J is TRBJ2-7 and V is TRBV28; 7 bases fit TRBD1. The CDR3 extends over 15 amino acids. The germline V gene encodes CDR1 MDHEN and CDR2 SYDVKM. Trimming took 6 bases from V and 1 from J; bases not matched to a gene: 9. CDR3 loop: CASRDMTGMSYEQYF. DNA of the CDR3: TGTGCCAGCAGAGACATGACAGGGATGTCCTACGAGCAGTACTTC.

The chain employs TRBV9 and TRBJ2-3; D may match TRBD1 or TRBD2 (6 bases each). The V end was cut by 1 base, the J end by 2 bases, with 17 bases between. CDR1 SGDLS and CDR2 YYNGEE come from the germline V gene. This CDR3 has 17 amino acids. The CDR3 DNA sequence: TGTGCCAGCAGCGTACTAGCGTGGGCAGGGGCCACAGATACGCAGTATTTT. Translated, it gives CASSVLAWAGATDTQYF.

The chain combines TRBV25-1 with TRBJ1-1; D might be TRBD1 (6 bases). Germline V CDR1 and CDR2: MGHDK, SYGVNS. The CDR3 spans 12 residues. V lost 5 bases, J lost 11 bases, and 15 bases lay in between. CDR3 amino acids: CASSTGGGWAFF. In DNA form, the CDR3 reads TGTGCCAGCAGTACTGGGGGCGGTTGGGCTTTCTTT.

This clone was seen only once. The rearrangement joins TRBV5-7 to TRBJ1-6; possibly TRBD1 for D (5 bases). TRBV5-7 is designated an ORF whose function remains uncertain. V gave up 5 bases and J gave up 1 base, with 13 bases separating them. CDR3 length: 16 residues. The chain's CDR3 is CASRPPGPSYNSPLHF. CDR3 nucleotide sequence: TGTGCCAGCAGGCCCCCAGGGCCATCCTATAATTCACCCCTCCACTTT.

The J gene is TRBJ1-3, the V gene TRBV6-5; D possibly corresponds to TRBD1 (5 bases). Trimming cost V 2 bases and J 0 bases, with 8 bases left between them. The CDR3 is 15 amino acids. The germline CDR1 and CDR2 sequences are MNHEY and SVGAGI. CDR3 residues: CASSYGTGSGNTIYF. CDR3 nucleotide sequence: TGTGCCAGCAGTTACGGGACCGGCTCTGGAAACACCATATATTTT.

The genes are TRBV6-5 and TRBJ2-5; D gene uncertain. This CDR3 spans 15 amino acids. Trimming took 7 bases from V and 5 from J, leaving 20 bases between them. Per the germline V gene, CDR1 is MNHEY and CDR2 is SVGAGI. CDR3 protein: CASTPIYGPEETQYF. The DNA of the CDR3 is TGTGCCAGCACCCCCATTTACGGACCGGAGGAGACCCAGTACTTC.

The rearrangement uses TRBV3-1 (or the pseudogene TRBV3-2) and TRBJ1-1, with no clear D. The CDR3 runs to 13 residues. Trimming removed 4 bases at V and 5 bases at J, with 11 bases between. CDR1 and CDR2 from the germline V gene are LGHDT and YNNKEL (reference sequence). CDR3 amino acids: CASSLDPGTEAFF. CDR3 coding DNA: TGTGCCAGCAGCCTGGACCCTGGGACTGAAGCTTTCTTT.

The chain carries TRBV9 and TRBJ2-7; D is ambiguous. Between the trimmed V and J ends, which lost 1 base and 2 bases, there was a span of 7 bases. The CDR3 runs to 13 residues. Germline V gives CDR1 SGDLS, CDR2 YYNGEE. The CDR3 region has the DNA TGTGCCAGCAGCGTATCCGGAGCCTACGAGCAGTACTTC. Translation gives CASSVSGAYEQYF.

The chain combines TRBV5-1 with TRBJ2-7, with 8 bases matching TRBD2. The ends lost 9 bases at V and 5 bases at J; junction bases unmatched: 10. Looked up from germline, CDR1 is SGHRS and CDR2 is YFSETQ. This CDR3 region has 13 residues. This chain's CDR3 is CATKNPGGDEQYF. The CDR3 coding sequence is TGCGCCACCAAGAACCCGGGGGGGGACGAGCAGTACTTC.

The V and J genes are TRBV7-9 and TRBJ2-1, with 7 positions matching TRBD2. V dropped 2 bases and J dropped 8; count of bases not matched to a gene: 9. This CDR3 is built from 15 residues. The germline V gene encodes CDR1 SEHNR and CDR2 FQNEAQ (reference sequence). CDR3 in amino acids: CASSLKRGLSDEQFF. In nucleotides, the CDR3 is TGTGCCAGCAGCTTAAAGCGGGGTCTTTCTGATGAGCAGTTCTTC.

This sequence joins TRBV5-5 and TRBJ1-5, with 9 bases matching TRBD1. The V segment lost 4 bases and the J segment 4 bases; nucleotides outside the gene matches: 3. The CDR3 is 14 residues long. Looked up from germline, CDR1 is SGHKS and CDR2 is YYEKEE (reference sequence). This CDR3 reads CASSRTGDNQPQHF. DNA of the CDR3: TGTGCCAGCAGCCGGACAGGGGATAATCAGCCCCAGCATTTT.

This clone was detected a few times. This rearrangement joins TRBV30 to TRBJ1-2; D uncertain. The V and J ends lost 3 bases and 3 bases respectively, with 14 bases between them. Germline V gene lookup returns CDR1 GTSNPN and CDR2 SVGIG (reference sequence). The length of the CDR3 is 14 residues. Written as DNA, the CDR3 is TGTGCCTGGAGGCCGACCTTTTTGGACTATGGCTACACCTTC. This gives the protein CAWRPTFLDYGYTF.

This chain's CDR3 is CASKWGPATDTQYF. Written as DNA, the CDR3 is TGTGCCAGCAAATGGGGTCCCGCCACAGATACGCAGTATTTT. The genes are TRBV6-5 and TRBJ2-3; D is undetermined. Trimming pared 7 bases from V and 2 bases from J, leaving 13 bases between. Germline assignment: CDR1 MNHEY and CDR2 SVGAGI. The CDR3 totals 14 residues.

This clone came up a few times. V is TRBV9 and J is TRBJ1-1; no firm D call. V dropped 3 bases and J dropped 8 bases, with 17 bases sitting between them. The length of the CDR3 is 14 residues. Germline V CDR1 and CDR2: SGDLS, YYNGEE. DNA for the CDR3: TGTGCCAGCAGCGAGTCCCGGTGGCCCGGGGAAGCTTTCTTT. It yields the protein CASSESRWPGEAFF.

Here the CDR3 reads CASSDLGNGVTGNTIYF. The CDR3 nucleotides read TGTGCCAGTAGCGACCTGGGCAACGGGGTGACTGGAAACACCATATATTTT. This chain connects TRBV19 to TRBJ1-3; D gene ambiguous. The CDR3 is made up of 17 amino acids. Trimming removed 6 bases from V and 2 bases from J, with 20 bases in between. Per germline, CDR1 LNHDA and CDR2 SQIVND (reference sequence).

This chain uses TRBV3-1 (or the pseudogene TRBV3-2) with TRBJ1-3, with D hard to call. Looked up from germline, CDR1 is LGHDT and CDR2 is YNNKEL (reference sequence). V was trimmed by 1 base and J by 0 bases, leaving 13 bases between them. The CDR3 spans 17 residues. The CDR3 DNA reads TGTGCCAGCAGCCAAGGGGCAGGTCTTGGCTCTGGAAACACCATATATTTT. This codes for CASSQGAGLGSGNTIYF.

Only one count was recorded for this clone. This chain uses TRBV2 with TRBJ1-1; D ambiguous. The V and J ends lost 6 bases and 1 base respectively, with 9 bases between them. Germline V lookup: CDR1 SNHLY, CDR2 FYNNEI. The CDR3 sequence is 13 residues long. CDR3 nucleotide sequence: TGTGCCAGCAGGGCCGGGAGGAACACTGAAGCTTTCTTT. This encodes CASRAGRNTEAFF. Together with reference TRBV2 and TRBJ1-1, the CDR3 gives the full variable domain: EPEVTQTPSHQVTQMGQEVILRCVPISNHLYFYWYRQILGQKVEFLVSFYNNEISEKSEIFDDQFSVERPDGSNFTLKIRSTKLEDSAMYFCASRAGRNTEAFFGQGTRLTVV.

The chain carries TRBV19 and TRBJ1-5; 8 positions match TRBD1. Germline-derived CDR1 and CDR2 are LNHDA and SQIVND (reference sequence). Trimming removed 3 bases from V and 2 bases from J; junction bases left unmatched: 6. The CDR3 has 16 residues. The CDR3 nucleotides are TGTGCCAGTAGTATTAGGACAGGGCAGGGCAATCAGCCCCAGCATTTT. Its protein product is CASSIRTGQGNQPQHF. The full variable domain, rest sourced from reference TRBV19 and TRBJ1-5, is DGGITQSPKYLFRKEGQNVTLSCEQNLNHDAMYWYRQDPGQGLRLIYYSQIVNDFQKGDIAEGYSVSREKKESFPLTVTSAQKNPTAFYLCASSIRTGQGNQPQHFGDGTRLSIL.

The CDR3 loop reads CASSPTSGADTQYF. The CDR3 DNA is TGTGCCAGCAGCCCGACTAGCGGGGCAGATACGCAGTATTTT. This chain links TRBV7-9 with TRBJ2-3, with 11 bases aligning to TRBD2. Germline assignment: CDR1 SEHNR and CDR2 FQNEAQ (reference sequence). V trimming: 5 bases; J trimming: 4 bases; junction bases outside the gene matches: 2. CDR3 length: 14 amino acids.

The rearrangement joins TRBV5-1 to TRBJ2-2; 8 bases match TRBD2. The junction had 9 bases not matched to a gene; V was cut back by 1 base and J by 7 bases. This CDR3 region has 16 residues. From germline, CDR1 is SGHRS and CDR2 YFSETQ. CDR3: CASSLIPGGADGELFF. The DNA of the CDR3 is TGCGCCAGCAGCTTGATCCCCGGGGGGGCAGACGGGGAGCTGTTTTTT.

As to this clone: Other nucleotide sequences in the sample specify the same CDR3. The genes are TRBV28 and TRBJ1-1, with a weak D call TRBD1 (5 bases). V was pared by 2 bases and J by 1 base, with 11 bases between. Germline V gene lookup returns CDR1 MDHEN and CDR2 SYDVKM. This CDR3 spans 15 amino acids. The CDR3 bases are TGTGCCAGCAGTTTAGGAGGGGTGGGGAACACTGAAGCTTTCTTT. Translated, it gives CASSLGGVGNTEAFF.

The gene calls are TRBV6-6 and TRBJ2-1; D gene unclear. The CDR3 extends over 12 amino acids. V was pared by 7 bases and J by 7 bases, with 11 bases between. The germline V gene has CDR1 MNHNY and CDR2 SVGAGI (reference sequence). DNA for the CDR3: TGTGCCAGCATGAATACCCCGAATGAGCAGTTCTTC. The encoded protein is CASMNTPNEQFF.

The V and J genes are TRBV27 and TRBJ1-6; D gene unclear. Germline V CDR1 and CDR2: MNHEY, SMNVEV (reference sequence). V was pared by 1 base and J by 7 bases, with 11 bases between. The CDR3 runs to 15 residues. The CDR3 sequence: CASSLYKGENSPLHF. In DNA form, the CDR3 reads TGTGCCAGCAGTTTATATAAGGGAGAGAATTCACCCCTCCACTTT.

The V call is TRBV30, the J call TRBJ2-4; the D is unclear. Trimming removed 6 bases from V and 10 bases from J, with 16 bases in between. This CDR3 has 12 amino acids. CDR1 GTSNPN and CDR2 SVGIG come from the germline V gene (reference sequence). The CDR3 DNA reads as TGTGCCTGCATACGGTCCTCTGGGATTCAGTACTTC. It codes for CACIRSSGIQYF.

The V call is TRBV9, the J call TRBJ2-6; D possibly corresponds to TRBD2 (5 bases). There are 16 residues in the CDR3. V lost 5 bases and J lost 2, with 14 bases in between. Germline lookup yields CDR1 SGDLS and CDR2 YYNGEE. The CDR3 DNA is TGTGCCAGCAGTTATCCGAGGGTACCTGGGGCCAACGTCCTGACTTTC. Encoded protein: CASSYPRVPGANVLTF.